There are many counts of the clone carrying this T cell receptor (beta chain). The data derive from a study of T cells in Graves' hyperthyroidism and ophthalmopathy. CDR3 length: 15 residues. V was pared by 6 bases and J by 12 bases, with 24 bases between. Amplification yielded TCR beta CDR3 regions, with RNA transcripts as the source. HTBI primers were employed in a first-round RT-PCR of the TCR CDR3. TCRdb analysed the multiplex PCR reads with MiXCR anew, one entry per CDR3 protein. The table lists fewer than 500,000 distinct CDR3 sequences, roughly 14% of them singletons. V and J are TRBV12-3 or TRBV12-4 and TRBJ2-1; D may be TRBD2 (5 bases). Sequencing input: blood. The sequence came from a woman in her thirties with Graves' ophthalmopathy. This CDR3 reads CASSSGGLRAIVQFF. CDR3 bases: TGTGCCAGCAGCTCTGGCGGGCTTCGGGCTATAGTGCAGTTCTTC.